This T cell receptor (beta chain) was obtained from a study of identical twins. Study conclusions and caveats: Within beta out-of-frame sequences, the excess sharing observed between twins was weaker.

A single record per CDR3 protein comes from TCRdb applying MiXCR to the 5' RACE reads. The repertoire holds some 230,000 distinct CDR3 sequences, with 5.5% to 7.5% as singletons. This clonotype was recorded many times. The antigen is unknown. These data also formed part of another study, on T cells expressing NK-cell markers.

The receptor was derived from a woman between 18 and 29 years old in good health. The sample consisted of CD8+ T cells sorted from blood.

The DNA for the CDR3 is TGTGCCAGCAGTGCGGGCCAGGAGGAGAATACGCAGTATTTT. Encoded protein: CASSAGQEENTQYF. The V and J genes are TRBV12-3 or TRBV12-4 and TRBJ2-3, with D possibly matching TRBD2 (5 bases). Trimming cost V 5 bases and J 7 bases, with 16 bases left between them. CDR3 length: 14 amino acids.